This passage covers 21 T cell receptor beta chains from one sample sequenced in a study of CD8 T cells in Susac syndrome. RNA, at roughly 0.45 to 1 ug, was reverse transcribed with random hexamers. TCRdb independently ran MiXCR on the immunoSEQ multiplex PCR reads; one entry per CDR3 protein. Of about 150,000 distinct CDR3 sequences in the sample, approximately 95% were seen once. The sequenced material came from CD4+ T cells from PBMCs. These receptors were collected from a human donor with Susac syndrome.

The J gene is TRBJ1-6, the V gene TRBV7-2, with 9 nucleotides matching TRBD1. Germline assignment: CDR1 SGHTA and CDR2 FQGNSA. The ends lost 1 base at V and 15 bases at J; junction bases unmatched: 4. The CDR3 loop spans 13 amino acids. CDR3 residues: CASSLGDRAILHF. The CDR3 DNA is TGTGCCAGCAGCTTAGGGGACAGGGCAATCCTCCACTTT.

The chain is built from TRBV20-1 and TRBJ2-3; 8 nucleotides line up with TRBD2. The trim removed 6 bases at V and 5 bases at J, leaving 7 bases unmatched. The CDR3 covers 13 residues. Per germline, CDR1 DFQATT and CDR2 SNEGSKA (reference sequence). CDR3 region: CSAIAGRVDTQYF. The CDR3 DNA sequence: TGCAGTGCCATAGCGGGGAGGGTAGATACGCAGTATTTT.

The rearrangement joins TRBV7-9 to TRBJ1-1; D unclear. The V and J ends lost 6 bases and 3 bases respectively, with 8 bases between them. Germline V gives CDR1 SEHNR, CDR2 FQNEAQ (reference sequence). CDR3 size: 12 residues. For the CDR3, the DNA is TGTGCCAGCAGTCGGTTGGACACTGAAGCTTTCTTT. It encodes CASSRLDTEAFF.

The chain recombines TRBV25-1 with TRBJ2-7, with unresolved D. V lost 8 bases to trimming and J lost 5 bases, with 10 bases between them. CDR3 length: 11 residues. Germline CDR1 is MGHDK and CDR2 is SYGVNS. The CDR3 protein is CASVLGHEQYF. The CDR3 DNA is TGTGCCAGCGTATTAGGCCACGAGCAGTACTTC.

The chain couples TRBV3-1 to TRBJ2-7; D is unresolved. The length of the CDR3 is 12 residues. Trimming stripped 1 base from V and 6 bases from J, with 7 bases between. Germline values: CDR1 LGHDT, CDR2 YNNKEL (reference sequence). DNA of the CDR3: TGTGCCAGCAGCCAAGGGACGGTCGAGCAGTACTTC. This translates into CASSQGTVEQYF.

The rearrangement uses TRBV4-3 and TRBJ2-7; no definite D call. The CDR3 extends over 13 amino acids. The germline V and J ends were trimmed by 1 base and 0 bases, with 4 bases remaining between them. Per the germline V gene, CDR1 is LGHNA and CDR2 is YSLEER. CDR3 residues: CASSQGISYEQYF. For the CDR3, the DNA is TGCGCCAGCAGCCAAGGCATCTCCTACGAGCAGTACTTC.

The chain carries TRBV20-1 and TRBJ2-7; the match to TRBD2 covers 7 bases. The CDR3 length is 11 residues. After removal of 6 bases from V and 4 bases from J, the junction contained 3 bases not matched to a gene. Germline CDR1 and CDR2: DFQATT and SNEGSKA (reference sequence). CDR3 in DNA: TGCAGTGCCGGCGGGGGTTACGAGCAGTACTTC. This translates into CSAGGGYEQYF.

The gene calls are TRBV9 and TRBJ1-1; no firm D call. The germline V gene has CDR1 SGDLS and CDR2 YYNGEE. CDR3 length: 14 residues. V gave up 0 bases and J gave up 5 bases, with 11 bases separating them. The CDR3 coding sequence is TGTGCCAGCAGCGTAGGAGAGGGAAGGACTGAAGCTTTCTTT. Amino acid sequence: CASSVGEGRTEAFF.

The chain employs TRBV29-1 and TRBJ1-1, with 9 nucleotides matching TRBD1. J was trimmed by 3 bases and V by 7 bases; bases with no gene match: 3. Looked up from germline, CDR1 is SQVTM and CDR2 is ANQGSEA. This CDR3 spans 12 amino acids. The DNA of the CDR3 is TGCAGCGCAAGACAGGGGGACACTGAAGCTTTCTTT. This translates into CSARQGDTEAFF.

This chain connects TRBV29-1 to TRBJ2-1; 7 bases map to TRBD1. V was clipped by 7 bases and J by 13 bases; unmatched bases: 7. Germline V gene lookup returns CDR1 SQVTM and CDR2 ANQGSEA. The CDR3 consists of 10 residues. The CDR3 DNA sequence: TGCAGCGCCTACCGGGACAGACAGTTCTTC. As protein: CSAYRDRQFF.

The chain combines TRBV29-1 with TRBJ2-1, with TRBD2 matching 15 bases. The V gene's germline CDR1 is SQVTM and CDR2 ANQGSEA. The CDR3 is 17 amino acids. V lost 4 bases and J lost 0; bases outside the gene matches: 4. CDR3 in amino acids: CSVVGLAGGSSYNEQFF. The DNA of the CDR3 is TGCAGCGTTGTGGGACTAGCGGGGGGAAGCTCCTACAATGAGCAGTTCTTC.

CDR3 loop: CASEGRKCPYNEQFF. Written as DNA, the CDR3 is TGTGCCAGCGAGGGGCGCAAGTGCCCCTACAATGAGCAGTTCTTC. This rearrangement joins TRBV21-1 to TRBJ2-1; no DNA check was done on the table's D call, TRBD1. TRBV21-1 is a pseudogene. CDR3 length: 15 residues.

This clonotype was seen more than once but under ten times. V usage is TRBV25-1 and J usage is TRBJ2-2, with D unresolved. The V gene lost 7 bases and the J gene lost 0 bases, with 9 bases spanning the gap. The V gene's germline CDR1 is MGHDK and CDR2 SYGVNS. The CDR3 has 14 residues. DNA of the CDR3: TGTGCCAGCACTGGAGATTCGAACACCGGGGAGCTGTTTTTT. Translated, it gives CASTGDSNTGELFF.

The V and J genes are TRBV2 and TRBJ1-1; D not certain. CDR3 length equals 11 residues. Germline-derived CDR1 and CDR2 are SNHLY and FYNNEI. The V end lost 5 bases, the J end lost 10 bases, and 11 bases lay between the germline ends. Here the CDR3 DNA reads TGTGCCAGCAGTCCGACGGTGGGAGCTTTCTTT. Protein product: CASSPTVGAFF.

The sample holds a few counts of this clonotype. This chain uses TRBV7-2 with TRBJ2-7; a possible D gene is TRBD1 (6 bases). The CDR3 loop spans 14 amino acids. Germline V CDR1 and CDR2: SGHTA, FQGNSA. Trimming took off 3 bases at V and 2 bases at J, with 11 bases between the two ends. Here the CDR3 reads CASSFNRVTYEQYF. For the CDR3, the DNA is TGTGCCAGCAGCTTCAACAGGGTCACCTACGAGCAGTACTTC. Variable domain in full (rest from reference TRBV7-2 and TRBJ2-7): GAGVSQSPSNKVTEKGKDVELRCDPISGHTALYWYRQSLGQGLEFLIYFQGNSAPDKSGLPSDRFSAERTGGSVSTLTIQRTQQEDSAVYLCASSFNRVTYEQYFGPGTRLTVT.

The chain links TRBV20-1 to TRBJ2-7, with 10 bases identical to TRBD2. Germline CDR1 reads DFQATT; CDR2 reads SNEGSKA (reference sequence). V shed 2 bases, J shed 0 bases, and the junction held 7 bases outside the gene matches. CDR3 length: 16 amino acids. The CDR3 region has the DNA TGCAGTGCTAGACCAGCCTCTAGCGGGGGCTCCTACGAGCAGTACTTC. Translating gives CSARPASSGGSYEQYF.

The chain is built from TRBV20-1 and TRBJ1-1; D might be TRBD1 (6 bases). Germline V gene sequence: CDR1 DFQATT, CDR2 SNEGSKA (reference sequence). The CDR3 spans 15 residues. Trimming pared 3 bases from V and 1 base from J, leaving 15 bases between. CDR3 nucleotides: TGCAGTGCTAGGGGCCAGGGGAATGAGAACACTGAAGCTTTCTTT. It encodes CSARGQGNENTEAFF.

The gene calls are TRBV27 and TRBJ2-7, with TRBD2 matching 8 bases. The CDR3 totals 12 residues. Germline values: CDR1 MNHEY, CDR2 SMNVEV (reference sequence). Trimming cost V 7 bases and J 3 bases; bases outside gene matches: 2. CDR3 sequence reads: CASTGRGYEQYF. Written as DNA, the CDR3 is TGTGCCAGCACCGGGAGGGGCTACGAGCAGTACTTC.

The V call is TRBV29-1, the J call TRBJ1-1; unclear D gene. V gave up 1 base and J gave up 0 bases, with 15 bases separating them. This CDR3 is built from 16 residues. Germline CDR1 reads SQVTM; CDR2 reads ANQGSEA. CDR3: CSVEGVSQTLNTEAFF. CDR3 in DNA: TGCAGCGTTGAAGGTGTCAGTCAGACTTTGAACACTGAAGCTTTCTTT.

The V gene is TRBV7-2, the J gene TRBJ1-6, with D unclear. Germline V gene lookup returns CDR1 SGHTA and CDR2 FQGNSA. The CDR3 is 15 residues long. The V end was cut by 3 bases, the J end by 9 bases, with 15 bases between. The chain's CDR3 is CASSLADIGISPLHF. CDR3 bases: TGTGCCAGCAGCTTGGCCGACATCGGAATTTCACCCCTCCACTTT.

CDR3 region: CASSVGQRGNTGELFF. CDR3 sequence (DNA): TGTGCCAGCAGCGTAGGTCAGCGGGGGAACACCGGGGAGCTGTTTTTT. The genes are TRBV9 and TRBJ2-2, with 7 nucleotides matching TRBD2. This CDR3 contains 16 residues. Looked up from germline, CDR1 is SGDLS and CDR2 is YYNGEE. V shed 0 bases and J 1 base; nucleotides not matched to a gene: 3. Full variable domain (outside the CDR3, taken from reference TRBV9 and TRBJ2-2): DSGVTQTPKHLITATGQRVTLRCSPRSGDLSVYWYQQSLDQGLQFLIQYYNGEERAKGNILERFSAQQFPDLHSELNLSSLELGDSALYFCASSVGQRGNTGELFFGEGSRLTVL.